Included here is one TCR beta chain sequence, with context. The antigen it binds to is not known. Base qualities are missing; no much larger clone stands one base away. The trim is 6 bases for V and 2 bases for J, with a gap of 5 bases between the germline ends. The CDR3 spans 13 residues, from the cysteine through the phenylalanine. The entry retains the CDR3 DNA only, 39 bases that are in frame from base 1. According to the germline V gene (reference sequence), CDR1 reads LNHDA and CDR2 reads SQIVND. The sample comes from a study of cytomegalovirus exposure and HLA in healthy donors (dated by TCRdb to about 2017). General notes on the study: An earlier analysis of approximately 640 of the donors reported about 290 Gb of sequence data and around 120 million unique TCR beta sequences from 190 million or so T cells. On average, about 240,000 unique TCR beta nucleotide sequences were sequenced per donor among 398 genotyped donors of the cohort, with roughly 18% of those sequences being non-productive. The later analysis used no new phenotypic data to find candidate immune exposures, relying instead on TCR beta sequences and their occurrence across donors. Five DR-DQ haplotypes were treated as single units for association and clustering because of strong linkage in the cohort. An early release that covered 500 to 800 HLA-typed donors contained about 300 gigabases of sequencing data and 70 million to 100 million unique TCR sequences. Every repertoire in the discovery cohort had been generated on one and the same sequencing platform. An earlier analysis of around 580 of the donors used high-throughput TCR beta sequencing to judge whether each TCR beta V gene segment behaved as functional or pseudogenic. The aim of the study was to test whether cataloging public T cell receptors could identify signatures of past pathogen exposure. A separate validation cohort of roughly 120 different subjects was used in addition to the 666-subject first cohort. Among the roughly 400 genotyped donors, approximately 76% belonged to the genetic ancestry cluster associated with self-reported Caucasian donors. Typing coverage varied by locus: 629-630 donors for A, B, C, DRB1 and DQB1; around 560 for DQA1; approximately 610 for DPA1; around 450 for DPB1. HLA typing included class I and class II loci at four-digit resolution. A later analysis re-analyzed previously published TCR beta repertoires from hundreds of donors and added high-resolution HLA genotyping to study TCR occurrence patterns. In a later genetic analysis, genome-wide SNP genotypes for about three fifths of the 666 donors were used, and that subset was treated as a discovery cohort. Donor age, sex, ethnicity and CMV serostatus were collected together with the repertoire data. The study profiled the T cell repertoires of about 720 subjects by immunosequencing and related them to cytomegalovirus serostatus. The study combined high-throughput TCR immunosequencing, statistical association of individual TCRs with disease status, and machine learning to predict cytomegalovirus infection status. The full study reports these points: According to the authors, the approach could potentially be generalized to other disease states and immunological phenotypes. In a later analysis, the rate of TCR association differed among HLA loci, with DRB1 alleles having the most associated TCRs and HLA-C alleles having the fewest. Correlated functional status among segregating V segments might reflect linkage disequilibrium, but an unknown experimental factor could not be ruled out. Because counts were too low, around 18 rarely observed V segments, including chromosome 9 orphons, were left out of the earlier analysis of some 640 of the donors. Three of the identified cytomegalovirus-associated TCR beta chains were confirmed in vitro to be specific for cytomegalovirus antigens. In a later analysis, some 18,000 TCR beta sequences were associated with specific HLA alleles at a false discovery rate of 0.05. An earlier analysis of 587 of the donors showed that most TCR beta V segments appeared in productive rearrangements either about 87% or about 30% of the time, which broadly matched IMGT annotations. In a later genetic analysis, a missense DCLRE1C variant was associated with V-gene and J-gene trimming of TCR beta chains, and the association was replicated in an independent cohort. According to a later analysis, parvovirus B19, influenza, CMV and Epstein-Barr virus appeared linked to several top co-occurrence clusters. In the study, 150 to 200 TCR beta chains were listed as associated with cytomegalovirus. The sequencing pipeline was judged likely to have produced a cluster of highly shared sequence variants as a technical artifact. Across donors, most TCR sequences were observed very rarely, whereas some public TCRs were present in many individuals. A later analysis found that HLA-associated TCR beta chains were more clonally expanded and had lower generation probabilities than equally common non-associated chains. A later analysis found that most CMV-associated TCR beta chains appeared HLA-restricted, with HLA associations seemingly driven largely by CMV exposure. A further reported finding was that TCR beta sequences accurately predicted the HLA-A and HLA-B alleles for most subjects in the first cohort. HLA typing was unavailable for some donors at each locus, so association tests used only the typed subset. In this cohort, only TCR beta chains were sequenced, and detectable features were limited by the absence of alpha or paired-chain data. Strong co-occurrence of HLA alleles, especially DR and DQ, made assigning TCR associations to individual alleles difficult. Because the 87-base-pair reads could not distinguish some IMGT-functional V segments, including TRBV6-2 and TRBV6-3, those segments were excluded. Sequencing depth was assumed to be roughly uniform across donors in the presence/absence analyses, though that assumption may not hold. The only immune exposure information available for the cohort was CMV serostatus. Compared with the roughly 720-donor mean, donors in an Asian-associated ancestry cluster had fewer N-insertions in productive TCRs, according to a later genetic analysis. Cytomegalovirus status was reported to be diagnosed by the classifier with high specificity and sensitivity in both the original and validation cohorts.

The cohort consisted of hundreds of healthy bone marrow donors. Cohort members were all nominally healthy when sampled, although unrecorded immune exposures were likely present. The donor tested CMV seronegative, placing the donor among the approximately 360 seronegative members of the cohort. A peripheral blood sample was provided by each donor, and peripheral blood mononuclear cells were used for TCR beta sequencing. The Qiagen DNeasy Blood Extraction Kit was used to extract genomic DNA from the blood cell samples. The library was prepared using the immunoSEQ multiplex PCR assay. For the multiplex PCR, a mixture combining 60 forward primers for TCR Vbeta segments and 13 reverse primers for TCR Jbeta segments was used. The CDR3 region of rearranged TCR beta genes was amplified from genomic DNA with a multiplex PCR assay. On the Illumina HiSeq System, the amplified TCR beta libraries were sequenced as 87-base-pair reads. In the authors' own workflow: Across the 666 repertoires, a later analysis counted tens of millions of unique TCR beta chains, about 10 million of which were shared by at least two donors. To remove PCR and sequencing errors, raw reads were error-corrected and collapsed into unique sequences using a nearest-neighbor algorithm that merged closely related sequences. Alignment of CDR3 sequences to IMGT reference sequences was used to assign V, D and J gene segments. For a sequence to be retained, at least a six-nucleotide match to both a V gene segment and a J gene segment was required. Rearrangements were called productive when the CDR3 lacked stop codons and stayed in frame with V and J; all others were non-productive. CDR3 was defined according to IMGT convention as the region running from the second conserved V-encoded cysteine to the conserved J-encoded phenylalanine. The earlier analysis of about 500 of the donors excluded sequences that lacked an unambiguous match to a single V gene segment. An earlier analysis of 587 of the donors classified V segments as functional when productive rearrangements were above 56.7% and as segregating when the standard deviation between donors was above 5%. A statistical classification framework was built to diagnose cytomegalovirus status from the catalog of TCR beta chain sequences. A later analysis assigned V and J genes by comparing TCR nucleotide sequences with IMGT/GENE-DB human TR gene sequences. A later analysis assigned CDR3 sequences and most-parsimonious VDJ recombination scenarios with the TCRdist pipeline. A later analysis defined each TCR beta chain by its CDR3 amino acid sequence plus V-gene family, and excluded reads lacking a unique V-gene family. In a later analysis, several hundred highly shared, low-generation-probability nucleotide sequences were removed to address suspected cross-contamination and a sequencing artifact. For each public chain, a later analysis derived a clonal expansion index from normalized ranks of inferred template counts within each repertoire. In a later analysis, generation probabilities were computed with a VDJ recombination model fitted to out-of-frame rearrangements, and the resulting probabilities were checked against IGoR. A later analysis scored TCR-TCR, TCR-HLA and TCR-CMV co-occurrence with hypergeometric tests, applying a repertoire-size bias correction to TCR pairs. A later analysis estimated false discovery rates by permuting HLA or CMV assignments 20 times. In a later analysis, co-occurring TCRs were grouped with DBSCAN, and TCRdist sequence similarity was added when clustering was performed within HLA-allele-positive subsets. Repertoires with fewer than 30,000 or more than 120,000 public chains were left out of co-occurrence clustering, as were five repertoires with anomalous nucleotide sharing. TCRdb stores this immuneACCESS table with in-frame sequences only. Part of the clones is absent; in the studies checked, under half of the shortfall reflects unresolved V genes, and no reason is known for the rest. The V and J calls and clone size are taken from that table; D and trimming were inferred from the DNA. This sample comprises around 90,000 clones, approximately 80% of them detected only once. The ten largest clones take up less than 3.5% of the sample.

This sequence originates from a woman aged 40 to 50 in good health and CMV-seronegative. The sequence is built from TRBV19 and TRBJ2-6; tentative D gene TRBD2, with 5 bases matching. Sequenced input: PBMCs. The sequence in DNA is TGTGCCAGTAGGGAGGCTGGGGCCAACGTCCTGACTTTC. Its protein is CASREAGANVLTF.